This T cell receptor beta chain is from a study of cytomegalovirus exposure and HLA in healthy donors. Study results and caveats: As a later analysis showed, a missense DCLRE1C variant was linked to trimming of TCR beta V- and J-genes.

A note on this clone: What it binds is unknown.

V was trimmed by 8 bases and J by 3 bases, leaving 7 bases between them. Per the germline V gene, CDR1 is SNHLY and CDR2 is FYNNEI. This CDR3 is built from 11 residues. Both 60 Vbeta primers and 13 Jbeta primers went into the PCR. The repertoire was sequenced with immunoSEQ multiplex PCR; TCRdb's copy has only in-frame clones and lacks some. The sample yields 90,000 to 150,000 clones, 70% to 90% seen once. Sequencing used PBMCs. This chain links TRBV2 with TRBJ1-2; D not resolved. The source of this sequence is a man aged 35 to 55 in good health and CMV-seronegative. The chain's CDR3 is CASGRDYGYTF. DNA for the CDR3: TGTGCCAGCGGCCGGGACTATGGCTACACCTTC.